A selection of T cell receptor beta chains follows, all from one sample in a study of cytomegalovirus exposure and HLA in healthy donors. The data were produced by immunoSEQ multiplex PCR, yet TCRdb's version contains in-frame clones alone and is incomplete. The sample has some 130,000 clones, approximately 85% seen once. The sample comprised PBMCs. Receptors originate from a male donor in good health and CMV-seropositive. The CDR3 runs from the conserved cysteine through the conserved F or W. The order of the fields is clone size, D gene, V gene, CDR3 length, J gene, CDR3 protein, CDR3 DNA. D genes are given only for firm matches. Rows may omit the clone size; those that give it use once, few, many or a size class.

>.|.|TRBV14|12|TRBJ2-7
CASRYRAYEQYF
TGTGCCAGCCGTTACAGGGCCTACGAGCAGTACTTC
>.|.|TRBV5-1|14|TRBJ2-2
CASLQNLNTGELFF
TGCGCCAGCCTACAGAATCTCAACACCGGGGAGCTGTTTTTT
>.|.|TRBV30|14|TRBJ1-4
CAWRRGFGNEKLFF
TGTGCCTGGAGAAGGGGATTCGGTAATGAAAAACTGTTTTTT
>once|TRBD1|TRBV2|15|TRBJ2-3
CASSDDRGLGDTQYF
TGTGCCAGCAGTGATGACAGGGGGCTTGGAGATACGCAGTATTTT
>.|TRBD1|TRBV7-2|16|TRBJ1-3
CASSLTGGNSGNTIYF
TGTGCCAGCAGCTTAACAGGGGGGAACTCTGGAAACACCATATATTTT
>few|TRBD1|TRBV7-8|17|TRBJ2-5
CASSLFLGQGAMETQYF
TGTGCCAGCAGCTTATTTCTCGGGCAGGGGGCGATGGAGACCCAGTACTTC
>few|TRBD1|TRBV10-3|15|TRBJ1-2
CAISDPWTGDYGYTF
TGTGCCATCAGTGACCCGTGGACAGGGGACTATGGCTACACCTTC
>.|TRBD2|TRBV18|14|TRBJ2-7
CASSPPAGGREQYF
TGTGCCAGCTCACCACCGGCGGGAGGGAGGGAGCAGTACTTC
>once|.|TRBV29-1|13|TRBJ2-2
CSVTDSNTGELFF
TGCAGCGTGACGGACTCGAACACCGGGGAGCTGTTTTTT
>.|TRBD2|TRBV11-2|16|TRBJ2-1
CASSPGTSGWGREQFF
TGTGCCAGCAGTCCCGGGACTAGCGGGTGGGGGAGAGAGCAGTTCTTC
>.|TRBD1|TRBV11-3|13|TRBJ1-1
CASSYNRGTEAFF
TGTGCCAGCAGCTATAACAGGGGTACTGAAGCTTTCTTT
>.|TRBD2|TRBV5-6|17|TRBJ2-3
CASSSRTSGGSTDTQYF
TGTGCCAGCAGCTCCCGGACTAGCGGGGGGAGCACAGATACGCAGTATTTT
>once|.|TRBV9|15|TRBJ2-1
CASSPGAATYNEQFF
TGTGCCAGCAGCCCGGGAGCGGCCACCTACAATGAGCAGTTCTTC
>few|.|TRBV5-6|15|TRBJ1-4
CASSLVSSTNEKLFF
TGTGCCAGCAGCTTGGTGTCCTCAACTAATGAAAAACTGTTTTTT
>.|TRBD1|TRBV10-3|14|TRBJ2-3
CAISGGTGTDTQYF
TGTGCCATCAGTGGGGGGACAGGAACCGATACGCAGTATTTT
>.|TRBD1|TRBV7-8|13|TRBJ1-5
CASSSLRGQPQHF
TGTGCCAGCAGTTCCCTCAGGGGGCAGCCCCAGCATTTT
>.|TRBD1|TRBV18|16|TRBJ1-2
CASSPSGGGRNYGYTF
TGTGCCAGCTCACCGTCAGGAGGGGGCCGTAACTATGGCTACACCTTC
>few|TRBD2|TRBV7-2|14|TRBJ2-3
CASSPGLARDTQYF
TGTGCCAGCAGCCCGGGACTAGCAAGGGATACGCAGTATTTT
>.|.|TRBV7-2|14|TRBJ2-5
CASSLGAGRETQYF
TGTGCCAGCAGCTTAGGGGCAGGGCGGGAGACCCAGTACTTC
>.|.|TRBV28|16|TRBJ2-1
CASSLTRRASYNEQFF
TGTGCCAGCAGTCTGACAAGGAGGGCCTCTTACAATGAGCAGTTCTTC
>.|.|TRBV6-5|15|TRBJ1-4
CASSYARAVGEKLFF
TGTGCCAGCAGTTACGCGAGGGCGGTTGGGGAAAAACTGTTTTTT
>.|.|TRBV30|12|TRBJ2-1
CACLRGLNEQFF
TGTGCCTGCCTCCGAGGGCTCAATGAGCAGTTCTTC
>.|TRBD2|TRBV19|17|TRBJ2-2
CASKPGLAGGKTGELFF
TGTGCCAGTAAGCCCGGACTAGCGGGAGGGAAAACCGGGGAGCTGTTTTTT
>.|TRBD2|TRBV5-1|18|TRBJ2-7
CASRSSGTSGIRNYEQYF
TGCGCCAGCAGGAGCTCCGGGACTAGCGGGATTCGAAACTACGAGCAGTACTTC
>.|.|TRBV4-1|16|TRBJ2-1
CASSQDAGAPYNEQFF
TGCGCCAGCAGCCAAGACGCTGGGGCCCCCTACAATGAGCAGTTCTTC
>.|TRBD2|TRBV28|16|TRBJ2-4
CASSLSGTLAKNIQYF
TGTGCCAGCAGTTTAAGCGGGACCCTAGCCAAAAACATTCAGTACTTC
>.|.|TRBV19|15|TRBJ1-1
CASSVHGTGGTEAFF
TGTGCCAGTAGCGTACATGGAACTGGGGGGACTGAAGCTTTCTTT
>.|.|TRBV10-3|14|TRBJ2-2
CAISEEVAAGELFF
TGTGCCATCAGTGAAGAGGTTGCGGCCGGGGAGCTGTTTTTT
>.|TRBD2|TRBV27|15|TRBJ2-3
CASSSTSGSTDTQYF
TGTGCCAGCAGTTCGACTAGCGGGAGTACAGATACGCAGTATTTT
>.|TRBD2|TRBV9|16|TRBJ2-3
CASSVAPSGRTDTQYF
TGTGCCAGCAGCGTAGCTCCTAGCGGGCGTACAGATACGCAGTATTTT